These T cell receptor beta chains were read from a single sample in a study of blood T cell repertoires in COVID-19. Sequencing used immunoSEQ multiplex PCR; TCRdb keeps in-frame clones, though not all of them. The data show some 200,000 clones, with about nine tenths seen just once and 1.5% to 2% held by the top ten. The sequenced sample was peripheral blood. These receptors all come from a man between 65 and 80 years old with acute or convalescent COVID-19. CDR3s include the opening cysteine and the closing phenylalanine or tryptophan.

v_call,j_call,cdr3_aa
TRBV27,TRBJ1-5,CASRAGNYQPQHF
TRBV7-2,TRBJ2-3,CASSFGGFGSTDTQYF
TRBV5-1,TRBJ2-1,CASSTGQDLSYNEQFF
TRBV7-6,TRBJ1-5,CASSLNLGGNQPQHF
TRBV27,TRBJ2-1,CASSLGAITYNEQFF
TRBV5-1,TRBJ2-7,CASSIGTSGDEQYF
TRBV19,TRBJ2-2,CASSPLNTGELFF
TRBV5-1,TRBJ2-3,CASSLVAASTDTQYF
TRBV10-1,TRBJ1-3,CASIRPGQGSGNTIYF
TRBV7-2,TRBJ2-7,CASSLDPGLSYEQYF
TRBV19,TRBJ2-7,CASSTSSGRGYEQYF
TRBV5-6,TRBJ1-2,CASSSLYGYTF
TRBV18,TRBJ1-6,CASSPSGQGVGSPLHF
TRBV5-1,TRBJ1-1,CASSAGDRDTEAFF
TRBV6-5,TRBJ2-7,CASNNGDTNSYEQYF
TRBV6-5,TRBJ1-2,CASEKGGGYTF
TRBV5-1,TRBJ2-5,CASSAGRGKQETQYF
TRBV9,TRBJ1-4,CASSPWGEQGYEKLFF
TRBV27,TRBJ2-1,CASTETGFYNEQFF
TRBV2,TRBJ2-2,CASGFGGGELFF